The 27 T cell receptor beta chains presented below share a single source sample, sequenced in a study of T and B cells in COVID-19 patients. TRB rearrangements were amplified by multiplex PCR with BIOMED2 TRB-A/B primers. TCRdb analysed the multiplex PCR reads with MiXCR anew, one entry per CDR3 protein. Of some 21,000 distinct CDR3 sequences in the sample, approximately 30% were seen once. From blood, roughly 220-550 ng of genomic DNA served as TRB template. The specimen was blood. These receptor sequences come from a human donor who had recovered from COVID-19.

There are a few counts of this clonotype. V usage is TRBV7-6 and J usage is TRBJ2-3; the D is unclear. The CDR3 extends over 13 amino acids. The V end was cut by 5 bases, the J end by 4 bases, with 10 bases between. Germline CDR1 and CDR2: SGHVS and FNYEAQ. In DNA form, the CDR3 reads TGTGCCAGCAGCGGATTCCCCCCAGATACGCAGTATTTT. This gives the protein CASSGFPPDTQYF.

The rearrangement joins TRBV24-1 to TRBJ2-1; 11 bases are a match to TRBD1. Trimming removed 3 bases from V and 2 bases from J; junction bases left unmatched: 5. The germline gives CDR1 KGHDR, CDR2 SFDVKD. The CDR3 consists of 17 residues. In DNA, the CDR3 is TGTGCCACCAGTGATGGGGGGACAGGGGGTCCCTACAATGAGCAGTTCTTC. Protein product: CATSDGGTGGPYNEQFF.

The V and J genes are TRBV28 and TRBJ2-2; D unclear. In germline, CDR1 is MDHEN, CDR2 SYDVKM. The CDR3 has 13 residues. V lost 6 bases and J 7 bases, leaving 12 bases between the germline ends. CDR3 sequence: CASSDLVIGELFF. In nucleotides, the CDR3 is TGTGCCAGCAGCGACCTAGTGATCGGGGAGCTGTTTTTT.

The V call is TRBV6-6, the J call TRBJ2-2; TRBD1 aligns across 10 bases. CDR3 length equals 15 residues. The germline V gene encodes CDR1 MNHNY and CDR2 SVGAGI (reference sequence). V shed 5 bases and J 6 bases; nucleotides not matched to a gene: 6. The CDR3 spells CASSIRDRGAGELFF. CDR3 coding DNA: TGTGCCAGCAGTATCCGGGACAGGGGTGCCGGGGAGCTGTTTTTT.

This clonotype was recorded many times. The chain links TRBV6-5 to TRBJ2-6, with 8 nucleotides matching TRBD1. The CDR3 length is 16 residues. Trimming took 5 bases from V and 4 from J; bases not matched to a gene: 7. CDR1 is MNHEY and CDR2 is SVGAGI in the germline V gene. The CDR3 spells CASSDRGLSGANVLTF. The CDR3 DNA is TGTGCCAGCAGTGACAGGGGTCTATCAGGGGCCAACGTCCTGACTTTC.

The rearrangement uses TRBV6-1 and TRBJ1-1; 8 bases agree with TRBD1. Looked up from germline, CDR1 is MNHNS and CDR2 is SASEGT. CDR3 size: 14 residues. Trimming at V came to 6 bases and at J to 0 bases, leaving 3 bases not matched to a gene. The CDR3 bases are TGTGCCAGCAGAAGGACAGGGTTGAACACTGAAGCTTTCTTT. Translating gives CASRRTGLNTEAFF.

This clonotype is judged medium-sized (0.01 to 0.1%). CDR3 in amino acids: CASSWDGTNTGELFF. The CDR3 region has the DNA TGTGCCAGCAGCTGGGACGGGACGAACACCGGGGAGCTGTTTTTT. V usage is TRBV12-3 or TRBV12-4 and J usage is TRBJ2-2; D might be TRBD1 or TRBD2, each matching 5 bases. The V gene lost 6 bases and the J gene lost 0 bases, with 11 bases spanning the gap. The CDR3 length is 15 residues.

A few counts support this clonotype. This sequence joins TRBV6-5 and TRBJ1-3, with D perhaps TRBD1 (6 bases). CDR1 MNHEY and CDR2 SVGAGI come from the germline V gene. This CDR3 is built from 15 residues. Trimming pared 2 bases from V and 4 bases from J, leaving 12 bases between. The CDR3 sequence is CASSYRGLGGNTIYF. For the CDR3, the DNA is TGTGCCAGCAGTTACAGGGGGTTGGGAGGAAACACCATATATTTT.

The chain employs TRBV20-1 and TRBJ2-2; TRBD1 is a possible D gene (6 bases). Germline V gives CDR1 DFQATT, CDR2 SNEGSKA (reference sequence). V lost 6 bases to trimming and J lost 3 bases, with 11 bases between them. The CDR3 consists of 13 residues. CDR3 sequence: CSAPTGYTGELFF. The CDR3 DNA reads TGCAGTGCGCCGACAGGTTACACCGGGGAGCTGTTTTTT.

This clonotype was observed once. The V and J genes are TRBV20-1 and TRBJ2-1; 9 positions agree with TRBD2. From germline, CDR1 is DFQATT and CDR2 SNEGSKA (reference sequence). J lost 4 bases, V lost 7 bases, and 8 bases had no gene match. The CDR3 loop spans 14 amino acids. CDR3 nucleotides: TGCAGTGTTACCAGCGGGGGGAGGTACAATGAGCAGTTCTTC. It yields the protein CSVTSGGRYNEQFF.

This chain connects TRBV30 to TRBJ2-2; 10 nucleotides agree with TRBD2. The CDR3 loop spans 16 amino acids. Germline lookup yields CDR1 GTSNPN and CDR2 SVGIG (reference sequence). The V gene end was trimmed by 3 bases and the J gene end by 7 bases; junction bases not matched to a gene: 11. CDR3 residues: CAWSSGSGGGGGELFF. The CDR3 coding sequence is TGTGCCTGGAGCTCGGGGAGCGGGGGGGGCGGCGGGGAGCTGTTTTTT.

There are many counts of this clonotype. This sequence joins TRBV6-1 and TRBJ2-1, with 9 bases that match TRBD1. J was trimmed by 4 bases and V by 7 bases; bases with no gene match: 5. The CDR3 totals 14 residues. Germline V lookup: CDR1 MNHNS, CDR2 SASEGT. Written as DNA, the CDR3 is TGTGCCAGCAAAAGACAGGGGGGGTACAATGAGCAGTTCTTC. This codes for CASKRQGGYNEQFF.

This clonotype was seen repeatedly, ten times or more. The chain links TRBV5-6 to TRBJ2-2, with D possibly TRBD1 on 6 matching bases. Germline CDR1 SGHDT, CDR2 YYEEEE. The CDR3 extends over 15 amino acids. V lost 4 bases, J lost 2 bases, and 12 bases lay in between. The CDR3 is CASSPLDRNTGELFF. Here the CDR3 DNA reads TGTGCCAGCAGCCCTTTGGACAGAAACACCGGGGAGCTGTTTTTT.

In regard to this clonotype: At one end the junction does not follow the germline gene, possibly because of a read error. The chain's CDR3 is CASSLAAGPYNEQFF. CDR3 bases: TGTGCCAGCAGCCTAGCAGCGGGGCCCTACAATGAGCAGTTCTTC. The rearrangement uses TRBV7-6 and TRBJ2-1, with 7 positions matching TRBD2. CDR3 length: 15 residues. Germline CDR1 and CDR2: SGHVS and FNYEAQ. Filled out from reference TRBV7-6 and TRBJ2-1, the complete variable domain reads GAGVSQSPRYKVTKRGQDVALRCDPISGHVSLYWYRQALGQGPEFLTYFNYEAQQDKSGLPNDRFSAERPEGSISTLTIQRTEQRDSAMYRCASSLAAGPYNEQFFGPGTRLTVL.

On this clonotype: Sequence at one end of the junction differs from germline and may be a read error. The V call is TRBV20-1, the J call TRBJ2-3, with D hard to call. Germline lookup yields CDR1 DFQATT and CDR2 SNEGSKA (reference sequence). The length of the CDR3 is 12 residues. The CDR3 DNA is TGCAGTGCCAGAGGTACCACAGATACGCAGTATTTT. It yields the protein CSARGTTDTQYF.

The CDR3 spells CAWETGAGANVLTF. The DNA for the CDR3 is TGTGCCTGGGAAACAGGGGCTGGGGCCAACGTCCTGACTTTC. The chain uses TRBV30 and TRBJ2-6, with 7 bases lining up with TRBD1. The CDR3 extends over 14 amino acids. Looked up from germline, CDR1 is GTSNPN and CDR2 is SVGIG (reference sequence). V was pared by 5 bases and J by 2 bases, with 3 bases of the junction left unmatched.

This clonotype was seen at least ten times. The gene calls are TRBV10-3 and TRBJ2-6; TRBD2 is a possible D gene (6 bases). The CDR3 spans 15 residues. Trimming stripped 7 bases from V and 3 bases from J, with 13 bases between. CDR1 and CDR2 from the germline V gene are ENHRY and SYGVKD. The CDR3 DNA is TGTGCCATCAAGCCCCCGGGACTTGGGGCCAACGTCCTGACTTTC. The encoded protein is CAIKPPGLGANVLTF.

This clonotype ranks as medium-sized. The V gene is TRBV30, the J gene TRBJ2-5, with 12 bases identical to TRBD2. J lost 13 bases, V lost 0 bases, and 9 bases had no gene match. Germline V gene sequence: CDR1 GTSNPN, CDR2 SVGIG (reference sequence). The CDR3 extends over 14 amino acids. CDR3 loop: CAWSVSRLAGAGYF. The CDR3 coding sequence is TGTGCCTGGAGTGTATCCCGACTAGCGGGGGCCGGGTACTTC.

This clonotype showed up just a few times. This chain connects TRBV20-1 to TRBJ2-3, with 8 nucleotides matching TRBD2. The CDR3 totals 14 residues. Germline CDR1 DFQATT, CDR2 SNEGSKA (reference sequence). The ends lost 5 bases at V and 0 bases at J; junction bases unmatched: 4. DNA of the CDR3: TGCAGTGCTTCCCGACTAGCGAGCACAGATACGCAGTATTTT. Encoded protein: CSASRLASTDTQYF.

This clonotype is a singleton in its sample. This rearrangement joins TRBV30 to TRBJ2-3; TRBD2 aligns across 12 bases. This CDR3 is built from 16 residues. V lost 2 bases to trimming and J lost 4 bases; unmatched junction nucleotides: 7. Looked up from germline, CDR1 is GTSNPN and CDR2 is SVGIG (reference sequence). CDR3: CAWSRASGGAADTQYF. Written as DNA, the CDR3 is TGTGCCTGGAGTCGGGCTAGCGGGGGGGCCGCAGATACGCAGTATTTT.

This clonotype has a handful of counts. The rearrangement uses TRBV27 and TRBJ1-2, with D uncertain. This CDR3 is built from 9 residues. Trimming left V 7 bases short and J 8 bases short, with 5 bases between. The germline V gene encodes CDR1 MNHEY and CDR2 SMNVEV (reference sequence). CDR3 region: CASNNGYTF. The CDR3 nucleotides are TGTGCCAGCAATAACGGCTACACCTTC.

As concerns this clonotype: It is likely a read error, because the conserved phenylalanine at the end of the CDR3 is missing. The DNA is left out, because the CDR3 cannot be placed on it with certainty; the CDR3 is given as TCRdb lists it. The J gene is TRBJ2-7, the V gene TRBV6-5; TRBD2 is taken as the D call from the table, unchecked against the DNA. The CDR3 length equals 8 residues, ends included. Germline lookup yields CDR1 MNHEY and CDR2 SVGAGI. The CDR3 region is CASRRASG.

This clonotype has more than one count but fewer than ten. This chain links TRBV6-5 with TRBJ2-2, with D perhaps matching TRBD1 or TRBD2 (6 bases each). This CDR3 is 12 amino acids long. V lost 10 bases and J lost 5, with 11 bases in between. The V gene's germline CDR1 is MNHEY and CDR2 SVGAGI. CDR3 sequence (DNA): TGTGCCACCCGGGGGCAGACCGGGGAGCTGTTTTTT. It yields the protein CATRGQTGELFF.

This clonotype appeared a few times. This sequence joins TRBV7-9 and TRBJ2-2, with a tentative D call TRBD2 (5 bases). Trimming removed 5 bases from V and 4 bases from J, with 14 bases in between. Germline lookup yields CDR1 SEHNR and CDR2 FQNEAQ (reference sequence). The CDR3 totals 15 residues. CDR3 amino acids: CASSPVLGVTGELFF. CDR3 nucleotide sequence: TGTGCCAGCAGCCCGGTTCTCGGGGTCACCGGGGAGCTGTTTTTT.

The chain joins TRBV28 to TRBJ2-3, with 10 bases that match TRBD1. This CDR3 is built from 19 residues. After removal of 1 base from V and 4 bases from J, the junction contained 14 bases not matched to a gene. Germline CDR1 and CDR2: MDHEN and SYDVKM. The DNA of the CDR3 is TGTGCCAGCAGTTTATCGGGACAGGGGCGCCCCTCCTCCCCAGATACGCAGTATTTT. This codes for CASSLSGQGRPSSPDTQYF.

The chain joins TRBV18 to TRBJ1-1; D unclear. The length of the CDR3 is 13 residues. V gave up 6 bases and J gave up 3 bases, with 11 bases separating them. The germline gives CDR1 KGHSH, CDR2 LQKENI. DNA of the CDR3: TGTGCCAGCTCCCCGACCCTGGACACTGAAGCTTTCTTT. Protein product: CASSPTLDTEAFF.

V is TRBV5-1 and J is TRBJ2-7; 8 positions match TRBD1. Germline values: CDR1 SGHRS, CDR2 YFSETQ. With 4 bases clipped from V and 6 bases from J, the junction kept 6 bases outside the gene matches. CDR3 length: 13 amino acids. The CDR3: CASSLGQGGEQYF. Here the CDR3 DNA reads TGCGCCAGCAGCCTAGGACAGGGAGGCGAGCAGTACTTC.